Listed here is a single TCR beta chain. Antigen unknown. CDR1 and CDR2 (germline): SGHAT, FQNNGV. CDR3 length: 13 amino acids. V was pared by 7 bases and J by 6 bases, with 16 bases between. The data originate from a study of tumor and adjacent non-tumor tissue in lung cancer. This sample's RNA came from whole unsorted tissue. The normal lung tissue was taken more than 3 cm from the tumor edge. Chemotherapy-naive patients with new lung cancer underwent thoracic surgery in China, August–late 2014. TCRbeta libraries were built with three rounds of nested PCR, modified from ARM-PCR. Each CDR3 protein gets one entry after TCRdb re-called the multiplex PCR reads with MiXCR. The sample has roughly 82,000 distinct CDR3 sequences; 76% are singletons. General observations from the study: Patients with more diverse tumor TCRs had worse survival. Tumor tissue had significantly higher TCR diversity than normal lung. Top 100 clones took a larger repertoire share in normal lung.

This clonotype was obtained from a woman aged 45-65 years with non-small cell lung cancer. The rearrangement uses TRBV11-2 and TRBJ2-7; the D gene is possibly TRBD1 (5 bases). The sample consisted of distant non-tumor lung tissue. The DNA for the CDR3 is TGTGCCAGCAACTTGGAAACAGGTACCGAGCAGTACTTC. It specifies CASNLETGTEQYF.